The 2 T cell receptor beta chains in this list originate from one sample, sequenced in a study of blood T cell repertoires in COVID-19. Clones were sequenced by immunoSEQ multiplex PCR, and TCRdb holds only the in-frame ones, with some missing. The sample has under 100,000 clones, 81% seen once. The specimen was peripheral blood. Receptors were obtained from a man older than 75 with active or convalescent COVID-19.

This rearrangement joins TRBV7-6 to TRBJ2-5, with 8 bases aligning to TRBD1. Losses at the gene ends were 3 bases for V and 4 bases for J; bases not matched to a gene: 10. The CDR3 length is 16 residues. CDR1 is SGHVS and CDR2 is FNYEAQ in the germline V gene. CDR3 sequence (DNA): TGTGCCAGCAGCTTCGGGACAGGCCCCGAGGGAGAGACCCAGTACTTC. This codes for CASSFGTGPEGETQYF.

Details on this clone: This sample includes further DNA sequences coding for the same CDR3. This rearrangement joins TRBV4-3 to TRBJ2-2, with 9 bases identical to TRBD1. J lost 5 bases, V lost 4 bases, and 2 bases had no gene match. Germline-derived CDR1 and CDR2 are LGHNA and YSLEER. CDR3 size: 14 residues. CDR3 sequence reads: CASSRDRGTGELFF. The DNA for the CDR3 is TGCGCCAGCAGCCGAGACAGGGGGACCGGGGAGCTGTTTTTT.